Below are 22 T cell receptor beta chains sequenced from a single sample in a study of blood T cell repertoires in COVID-19. Sequencing used immunoSEQ multiplex PCR; TCRdb keeps in-frame clones, though not all of them. The data hold nearly 350,000 clones, with around nine tenths observed a single time. The sample taken for sequencing was peripheral blood. These receptors were collected from a woman between 65 and 79 years old with COVID-19, enrolled during active disease.

This clone was found a few times. CDR3: CASSPGGTGFYEAFF. The DNA for the CDR3 is TGCGCCAGCAGCCCGGGCGGGACAGGGTTTTATGAAGCTTTCTTT. This chain connects TRBV5-1 to TRBJ1-1; 9 nucleotides agree with TRBD1. This CDR3 comprises 15 residues. V lost 4 bases, J lost 7 bases, and 11 bases stayed unmatched. Germline V CDR1 and CDR2: SGHRS, YFSETQ.

In the case of this clone: At one end, the junction sequence differs from germline, possibly due to a read error. The chain links TRBV24-1 to TRBJ1-5, with D possibly being TRBD1 (6 bases). The CDR3 covers 13 residues. CDR1 and CDR2 (germline): KGHDR, SFDVKD. Here the CDR3 DNA reads TGTGCCACCAGTGATCCCGGGGGGGCCGGGCCTTTTTTT. Translation: CATSDPGGAGPFF.

This clone occurred once. The chain carries TRBV30 and TRBJ1-5, with a weak D call TRBD1 (6 bases). The CDR3 is 12 residues long. CDR1 is GTSNPN, CDR2 SVGIG, per germline (reference sequence). Trimming pared 3 bases from V and 8 bases from J, leaving 11 bases between. The CDR3 is CAWRQGPEPQHF. The DNA for the CDR3 is TGTGCCTGGAGACAGGGTCCCGAGCCCCAGCATTTT. The whole variable domain, filled in from reference TRBV30 and TRBJ1-5, reads SQTIHQWPATLVQPVGSPLSLECTVEGTSNPNLYWYRQAAGRGLQLLFYSVGIGQISSEVPQNLSASRPQDRQFILSSKKLLLSDSGFYLCAWRQGPEPQHFGDGTRLSIL.

J is TRBJ1-3 and V is TRBV28; D might be TRBD1 (6 bases). This CDR3 spans 14 amino acids. Germline lookup yields CDR1 MDHEN and CDR2 SYDVKM. V was cut by 5 bases and J by 3 bases, with 11 bases left in between. CDR3 residues: CASSLRQVGNTIYF. CDR3 nucleotides: TGTGCCAGCAGTCTCCGACAGGTTGGAAACACCATATATTTT.

The CDR3 DNA sequence: TGTGCCAGATCACTTTCCTTGAACACTGAAGCTTTCTTT. This translates into CARSLSLNTEAFF. The chain employs TRBV2 and TRBJ1-1; unclear D gene. The CDR3 is 13 amino acids. CDR1 and CDR2 (germline): SNHLY, FYNNEI. The V end lost 9 bases, the J end lost 0 bases, and 11 bases lay between the germline ends. The complete variable domain, with remaining parts taken from reference TRBV2 and TRBJ1-1, reads EPEVTQTPSHQVTQMGQEVILRCVPISNHLYFYWYRQILGQKVEFLVSFYNNEISEKSEIFDDQFSVERPDGSNFTLKIRSTKLEDSAMYFCARSLSLNTEAFFGQGTRLTVV.

This clone has only a few counts. V is TRBV12-3 or TRBV12-4 and J is TRBJ1-6, with unresolved D. The V and J ends lost 6 bases and 10 bases respectively, with 13 bases between them. CDR3 length equals 13 residues. This CDR3 reads CASRAGSISPLHF. CDR3 nucleotide sequence: TGTGCCAGCAGAGCGGGCTCCATCTCACCCCTCCACTTT.

On this clone itself: This sample also contains other DNA sequences that code for the same CDR3. The rearrangement uses TRBV5-1 and TRBJ1-1; D not certain. Trimming cost V 0 bases and J 1 base, with 7 bases left between them. The germline gives CDR1 SGHRS, CDR2 YFSETQ. The CDR3 runs to 14 residues. CDR3 in DNA: TGCGCCAGCAGCTTGGAGGCAGGGAACACTGAAGCTTTCTTT. It specifies CASSLEAGNTEAFF.

The rearrangement uses TRBV18 and TRBJ1-2; perhaps TRBD1 as D (5 bases). This CDR3 is 11 amino acids long. CDR1 KGHSH and CDR2 LQKENI come from the germline V gene. The ends were cut back, 4 bases at V and 13 bases at J, with 13 bases in the middle. The CDR3 here is CASSLDSQRTF. CDR3 bases: TGTGCCAGCTCACTTGACAGCCAACGCACCTTC. Based on the CDR3 plus reference TRBV18 and TRBJ1-2, the full variable domain is NAGVMQNPRHLVRRRGQEARLRCSPMKGHSHVYWYRQLPEEGLKFMVYLQKENIIDESGMPKERFSAEFPKEGPSILRIQQVVRGDSAAYFCASSLDSQRTFGSGTRLTVV.

A single count supports this clone. Germline and junction disagree at one end, which may indicate a read error. This chain's CDR3 is CASSEPTEAFF. In DNA, the CDR3 is TGTGCCAGCAGTGAGCCTACTGAGGCTTTCTTT. V and J are TRBV25-1 and TRBJ1-1, with D unclear. The CDR3 length is 11 residues. Germline values: CDR1 MGHDK, CDR2 SYGVNS.

This clone was observed once. This chain joins TRBV5-4 and TRBJ2-1; a possible D gene is TRBD1 (6 bases). Germline CDR1 reads SGHNT; CDR2 reads YYREEE (reference sequence). The ends were cut back, 2 bases at V and 9 bases at J, with 18 bases in the middle. The CDR3 is 15 residues long. CDR3 nucleotides: TGTGCCAGCAGCTTAGAACAGAGGGGGTCGAGTGAGCAGTTCTTC. Translating it yields CASSLEQRGSSEQFF. Full variable domain (remainder filled in from reference TRBV5-4 and TRBJ2-1): ETGVTQSPTHLIKTRGQQVTLRCSSQSGHNTVSWYQQALGQGPQFIFQYYREEENGRGNFPPRFSGLQFPNYSSELNVNALELDDSALYLCASSLEQRGSSEQFFGPGTRLTVL.

The rearrangement joins TRBV19 to TRBJ1-2; 8 bases line up with TRBD1. The CDR3 runs to 14 residues. V lost 4 bases, J lost 4 bases, and 5 bases stayed unmatched. From germline, CDR1 is LNHDA and CDR2 SQIVND (reference sequence). This CDR3 is CASSNRGNSYGYTF. The CDR3 DNA follows: TGTGCCAGTAGTAACAGGGGGAACTCCTATGGCTACACCTTC.

This clone was detected only once. The rearrangement links TRBV9 to TRBJ1-3; D is uncertain. The CDR3 is 15 residues long. The V gene lost 0 bases and the J gene lost 4 bases, with 11 bases spanning the gap. From germline, CDR1 is SGDLS and CDR2 YYNGEE. CDR3: CASSVGPSHGNTIYF. The CDR3 nucleotides read TGTGCCAGCAGCGTAGGCCCAAGCCACGGAAACACCATATATTTT.

The chain carries TRBV2 and TRBJ1-4; possible D gene TRBD1, 5 bases. Trimming left V 7 bases short and J 3 bases short, with 12 bases between. CDR1 and CDR2 from the germline V gene are SNHLY and FYNNEI. The CDR3 runs 14 residues. CDR3 sequence: CASNRRGANEKLFF. The CDR3 nucleotides read TGTGCCAGCAACCGTCGGGGGGCTAATGAAAAACTGTTTTTT.

The rearrangement joins TRBV5-4 to TRBJ2-5; 7 positions match TRBD1. This CDR3 has 16 residues. V trimming: 3 bases; J trimming: 5 bases; junction bases outside the gene matches: 13. Looked up from germline, CDR1 is SGHNT and CDR2 is YYREEE (reference sequence). The chain's CDR3 is CASSSQGTGDGETQYF. In nucleotides, the CDR3 is TGTGCCAGCAGCTCACAGGGTACAGGGGATGGGGAGACCCAGTACTTC.

This clone has just one count. V gene TRBV14 combines with J gene TRBJ1-6; D is perhaps TRBD1 (5 bases). The V gene's germline CDR1 is SGHDN and CDR2 FVKESK. Trimming left V 0 bases short and J 7 bases short, with 10 bases between. The CDR3 runs to 15 residues. In DNA form, the CDR3 reads TGTGCCAGCAGCCAAGACCAGGGATTGAATTCACCCCTCCACTTT. This codes for CASSQDQGLNSPLHF.

Turning to this clone: This sample includes further DNA sequences coding for the same CDR3. The chain joins TRBV5-1 to TRBJ2-1; D gene ambiguous. CDR3 length: 15 residues. V was pared by 2 bases and J by 0 bases, with 9 bases between. In germline, CDR1 is SGHRS, CDR2 YFSETQ. CDR3 coding DNA: TGCGCCAGCAGCTTCCCAAGGAGCTCCTACAATGAGCAGTTCTTC. Residues: CASSFPRSSYNEQFF.

A few counts support this clone. The chain is built from TRBV19 and TRBJ1-5, with D possibly TRBD1 on 6 matching bases. Germline CDR1 LNHDA, CDR2 SQIVND (reference sequence). The CDR3 consists of 15 residues. With 4 bases removed from V and 3 bases from J, the gap between germline ends came to 13 bases. The CDR3 coding sequence is TGTGCCAGTAGTACTCCGACAGGTTACAATCAGCCCCAGCATTTT. Its protein is CASSTPTGYNQPQHF.

The J gene is TRBJ2-1, the V gene TRBV5-1; 11 nucleotides agree with TRBD2. Trimming took 3 bases from V and 7 from J; bases not matched to a gene: 3. This CDR3 is 14 amino acids long. Germline-derived CDR1 and CDR2 are SGHRS and YFSETQ. The chain's CDR3 is CASSSGTSGNEQFF. In DNA form, the CDR3 reads TGCGCCAGCAGCTCCGGGACTAGCGGAAATGAGCAGTTCTTC.

This clone was found many times. The chain couples TRBV5-1 to TRBJ2-7; the D gene is possibly TRBD1 (6 bases). V lost 5 bases, J lost 0 bases, and 12 bases lay in between. The CDR3 contains 14 residues. Germline loops: CDR1 SGHRS, CDR2 YFSETQ. CDR3 loop: CASRRGTGSYEQYF. The DNA of the CDR3 is TGCGCCAGCAGAAGGGGGACGGGCTCCTACGAGCAGTACTTC.

The rearrangement uses TRBV6-1 and TRBJ1-2; D is undetermined. Germline V CDR1 and CDR2: MNHNS, SASEGT. The V and J ends lost 2 bases and 2 bases respectively, with 6 bases between them. This CDR3 contains 13 residues. Written as DNA, the CDR3 is TGTGCCAGCAGTGAACTCGGGAACTATGGCTACACCTTC. Translation gives CASSELGNYGYTF.

The gene calls are TRBV6-5 and TRBJ1-6; 8 bases match TRBD1. The CDR3 runs to 15 residues. The J segment lost 6 bases and the V segment lost 7 bases, leaving 8 bases of the junction unmatched. Germline V CDR1 and CDR2: MNHEY, SVGAGI. CDR3: CASTGQGVGNSPLHF. In DNA form, the CDR3 reads TGTGCCAGCACCGGACAGGGCGTGGGTAATTCACCCCTCCACTTT.

This chain uses TRBV7-2 with TRBJ2-2; D gene uncertain. Germline V gene data show CDR1 as SGHTA and CDR2 as FQGNSA. The ends were cut back, 2 bases at V and 5 bases at J, with 6 bases in the middle. The CDR3 consists of 13 residues. CDR3 protein: CASSLSWTGELFF. The CDR3 region has the DNA TGTGCCAGCAGCTTAAGCTGGACCGGGGAGCTGTTTTTT. Complete variable domain (other parts from reference TRBV7-2 and TRBJ2-2): GAGVSQSPSNKVTEKGKDVELRCDPISGHTALYWYRQSLGQGLEFLIYFQGNSAPDKSGLPSDRFSAERTGGSVSTLTIQRTQQEDSAVYLCASSLSWTGELFFGEGSRLTVL.